The present TCR beta chain was sequenced within a study of a mutant IDH1 vaccine in newly diagnosed glioma. Overall study context: Eight vaccinations went to patients in weeks 1, 3, 5, 7, 11, 15, 19, 23. The therapy given earlier, which was standard therapy, consisted of radiotherapy, temozolomide, or both, and most of the patients received both.

Sample time point: week 23, last vaccination. Vaccination used 300 ug of mutant IDH1 20-mer peptide per dose, with topical imiquimod. A remark on this clone: Its specificity is not known.

Trimming took 7 bases from V and 5 from J; bases not matched to a gene: 9. The germline V gene has CDR1 MNHEY and CDR2 SMNVEV (reference sequence). This CDR3 has 15 amino acids. TCRdb's copy holds only in-frame clones and misses some; the assay was immunoSEQ multiplex PCR. Altogether roughly 60,000 clones are present, 85% being singletons, with the ten largest covering approximately 4%. Specimen: PBMCs, collected from a glioma patient whose treatment included an IDH1 peptide vaccine. The clonotype originates from a young man with glioma. V is TRBV27 and J is TRBJ2-2; 8 nucleotides align to TRBD2. Here the CDR3 reads CASTGTSFQTGELFF. As DNA, the CDR3 is TGTGCCAGCACTGGGACTAGTTTCCAGACCGGGGAGCTGTTTTTT.